The 18 T cell receptor beta chains below come from one sample, sequenced in a study of T cell clones after liver transplantation. The method was immunoSEQ multiplex PCR; TCRdb's version includes in-frame clones alone and lacks a portion of them. The sample shows 65,000 to 80,000 clones, roughly 80% of them seen only once. Material: CD4+ T cells from blood, obtained at the 22-month timepoint. The receptor source for this set is a human patient who received a liver transplant. Some of these T cells may belong to the graft donor.

This sequence joins TRBV19 and TRBJ2-1, with 8 bases that match TRBD2. CDR1 and CDR2 from the germline V gene are LNHDA and SQIVND (reference sequence). The trim removed 8 bases at V and 4 bases at J, leaving 7 bases unmatched. CDR3 length equals 14 residues. CDR3 region: CASHPSGQYNEQFF. In DNA form, the CDR3 reads TGTGCCAGTCACCCTAGCGGGCAATACAATGAGCAGTTCTTC.

This clone was seen ten or more times. V is TRBV4-2 and J is TRBJ1-5; TRBD1 might be the D (6 bases). V was cut by 4 bases and J by 1 base, with 11 bases left in between. Germline V gene data show CDR1 as LGHNA and CDR2 as YNFKEQ. The CDR3 runs to 15 residues. CDR3 region: CASSPSRGSNQPQHF. CDR3 bases: TGTGCCAGCAGCCCCTCTAGGGGGAGCAATCAGCCCCAGCATTTT.

The chain uses TRBV9 and TRBJ1-1; D is unclear. The CDR3 consists of 13 residues. The germline V gene encodes CDR1 SGDLS and CDR2 YYNGEE. Deletions cut 2 bases from V and 7 bases from J, with 12 bases between. CDR3 in amino acids: CASSVSRVGEAFF. The CDR3 bases are TGTGCCAGCAGCGTGTCTCGGGTGGGTGAAGCTTTCTTT.

V and J are TRBV19 and TRBJ2-7; 9 nucleotides agree with TRBD2. Germline V gene lookup returns CDR1 LNHDA and CDR2 SQIVND (reference sequence). Unmatched junction bases numbered 19, after V lost 5 bases and J lost 2 bases. This CDR3 region has 19 residues. This chain's CDR3 is CASSRKSAGVSGGAYEQYF. CDR3 in DNA: TGTGCCAGTAGTCGAAAAAGCGCGGGGGTTAGCGGGGGAGCCTACGAGCAGTACTTC.

As for this clone: At the DNA level, this CDR3 is encoded by other sequences in the same sample as well. The chain is built from TRBV28 and TRBJ2-7; maybe TRBD2 (6 bases). The CDR3 covers 12 residues. Looked up from germline, CDR1 is MDHEN and CDR2 is SYDVKM. Between the trimmed V and J ends, which lost 6 bases and 4 bases, there was a span of 10 bases. The CDR3 bases are TGTGCCAGCAGGGGACTGCATTACGAGCAGTACTTC. Its translation is CASRGLHYEQYF.

The genes are TRBV5-5 and TRBJ2-7; a possible D gene is TRBD2 (5 bases). The V end was cut by 5 bases, the J end by 3 bases, with 15 bases between. The CDR3 contains 14 residues. Germline CDR1 reads SGHKS; CDR2 reads YYEKEE (reference sequence). In nucleotides, the CDR3 is TGTGCCAGCAGGTCGACACGGGATGGCTACGAGCAGTACTTC. Translated, it gives CASRSTRDGYEQYF.

The rearrangement joins TRBV7-2 to TRBJ2-7; the match to TRBD1 covers 7 bases. Germline V gives CDR1 SGHTA, CDR2 FQGNSA. The CDR3 runs to 15 residues. With V trimmed by 8 bases and J by 1 base, 11 bases remained unmatched. CDR3 residues: CASAWDSDSSYEQYF. As DNA, the CDR3 is TGTGCCAGCGCCTGGGACAGCGATTCTTCCTACGAGCAGTACTTC. Together with reference TRBV7-2 and TRBJ2-7, the CDR3 gives the full variable domain: GAGVSQSPSNKVTEKGKDVELRCDPISGHTALYWYRQSLGQGLEFLIYFQGNSAPDKSGLPSDRFSAERTGGSVSTLTIQRTQQEDSAVYLCASAWDSDSSYEQYFGPGTRLTVT.

The chain links TRBV7-9 to TRBJ1-1, with 7 nucleotides matching TRBD1. CDR3 length: 18 amino acids. The germline V gene encodes CDR1 SEHNR and CDR2 FQNEAQ (reference sequence). After removal of 5 bases from V and 3 bases from J, the junction contained 18 bases not matched to a gene. CDR3 sequence: CASSRAGGTAAHYTEAFF. The CDR3 coding sequence is TGTGCCAGCAGCCGGGCGGGAGGGACAGCCGCCCACTACACTGAAGCTTTCTTT.

This chain connects TRBV12-5 to TRBJ2-2, with D unclear. The V gene lost 4 bases and the J gene lost 2 bases, with 11 bases spanning the gap. The germline CDR1 and CDR2 sequences are LGHNT and FRNRAP. The CDR3 is 15 amino acids. The CDR3: CASGSWFVNTGELFF. CDR3 nucleotide sequence: TGTGCTAGTGGTTCTTGGTTTGTTAACACCGGGGAGCTGTTTTTT.

The rearrangement joins TRBV13 to TRBJ1-6; D not certain. This CDR3 has 14 amino acids. With 5 bases removed from V and 7 bases from J, the gap between germline ends came to 12 bases. Germline V lookup: CDR1 PRHDT, CDR2 FYEKMQ (reference sequence). CDR3 in amino acids: CASSRGRTNSPLHF. The CDR3 bases are TGTGCCAGCAGCCGCGGGAGAACCAATTCACCCCTCCACTTT.

The chain has TRBV7-2 and TRBJ1-6; D is perhaps TRBD1 (5 bases). Trimming took off 5 bases at V and 7 bases at J, with 6 bases between the two ends. Germline V CDR1 and CDR2: SGHTA, FQGNSA. The CDR3 has 12 residues. CDR3 region: CASSQGNSPLHF. CDR3 nucleotides: TGTGCCAGCAGCCAGGGAAATTCACCCCTCCACTTT.

V gene TRBV27 combines with J gene TRBJ1-1, with D possibly matching TRBD1 (6 bases). Trimming cost V 4 bases and J 0 bases, with 12 bases left between them. The length of the CDR3 is 15 residues. Germline CDR1 and CDR2: MNHEY and SMNVEV (reference sequence). This CDR3 is CASSSRQELNTEAFF. CDR3 DNA sequence: TGTGCCAGCAGTTCACGACAGGAGCTGAACACTGAAGCTTTCTTT.

The rearrangement joins TRBV6-5 to TRBJ1-1; TRBD1 is a possible D gene (6 bases). This CDR3 has 15 residues. Germline CDR1 is MNHEY and CDR2 is SVGAGI. Trimming stripped 6 bases from V and 0 bases from J, with 14 bases between. The CDR3 DNA reads as TGTGCCAGCAGCCGGATGAGGGGGGTGAACACTGAAGCTTTCTTT. It yields the protein CASSRMRGVNTEAFF.

The CDR3 DNA reads TGCGCCAGCAGCTTGGAGACGGACAATCAGCCCCAGCATTTT. As protein: CASSLETDNQPQHF. This chain uses TRBV5-1 with TRBJ1-5; D is undetermined. The CDR3 contains 14 residues. V was pared by 0 bases and J by 3 bases, with 7 bases between. In germline, CDR1 is SGHRS, CDR2 YFSETQ.

This clone was recorded a few times. This sequence joins TRBV7-2 and TRBJ2-5, with a tentative D call TRBD1 (6 bases). Germline V gene lookup returns CDR1 SGHTA and CDR2 FQGNSA. The CDR3 sequence is 15 residues long. V was trimmed by 6 bases and J by 4 bases, leaving 18 bases between them. The CDR3 protein is CASSLVQGSIETQYF. The CDR3 DNA reads as TGTGCCAGCAGTTTGGTACAGGGATCGATAGAGACCCAGTACTTC.

The chain employs TRBV28 and TRBJ2-2; D uncertain. Trimming pared 7 bases from V and 2 bases from J, leaving 11 bases between. The CDR3 is made up of 14 amino acids. Germline loops: CDR1 MDHEN, CDR2 SYDVKM. The CDR3 is CASTPRRNTGELFF. CDR3 in DNA: TGTGCCAGCACCCCCAGGCGTAACACCGGGGAGCTGTTTTTT.

This clone turned up a few times. V is TRBV2 and J is TRBJ2-1; 7 bases agree with TRBD2. The CDR3 contains 11 residues. Trimming cost V 5 bases and J 10 bases; bases outside gene matches: 2. Germline CDR1 SNHLY, CDR2 FYNNEI. CDR3: CASSWEGEQFF. DNA of the CDR3: TGTGCCAGCAGTTGGGAGGGAGAGCAGTTCTTC. Full variable domain (remainder filled in from reference TRBV2 and TRBJ2-1): EPEVTQTPSHQVTQMGQEVILRCVPISNHLYFYWYRQILGQKVEFLVSFYNNEISEKSEIFDDQFSVERPDGSNFTLKIRSTKLEDSAMYFCASSWEGEQFFGPGTRLTVL.

The J gene is TRBJ2-5, the V gene TRBV5-5; D is possibly TRBD1 or TRBD2 (5 bases each). Trimming removed 1 base at V and 5 bases at J, with 15 bases between. Germline V gives CDR1 SGHKS, CDR2 YYEKEE (reference sequence). The CDR3 has 15 amino acids. CDR3 protein: CASSLPRQGGETQYF. CDR3 nucleotides: TGTGCCAGCAGCTTGCCTCGGCAGGGCGGGGAGACCCAGTACTTC.